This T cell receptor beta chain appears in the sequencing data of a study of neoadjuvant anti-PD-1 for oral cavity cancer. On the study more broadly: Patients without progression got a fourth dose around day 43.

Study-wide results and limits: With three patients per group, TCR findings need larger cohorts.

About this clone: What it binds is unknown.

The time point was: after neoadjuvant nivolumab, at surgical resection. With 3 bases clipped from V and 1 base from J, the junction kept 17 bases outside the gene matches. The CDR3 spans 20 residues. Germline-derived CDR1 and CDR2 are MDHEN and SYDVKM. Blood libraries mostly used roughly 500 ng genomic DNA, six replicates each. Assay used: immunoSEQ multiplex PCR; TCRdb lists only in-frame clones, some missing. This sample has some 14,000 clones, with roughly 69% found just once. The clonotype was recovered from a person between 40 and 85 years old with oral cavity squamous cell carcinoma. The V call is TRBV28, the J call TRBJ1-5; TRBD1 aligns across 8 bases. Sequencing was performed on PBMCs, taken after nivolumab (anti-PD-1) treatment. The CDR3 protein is CASSFDLRTGGIPSNQPQHF. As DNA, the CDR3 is TGTGCCAGCAGTTTCGACCTGAGAACAGGGGGGATTCCGAGCAATCAGCCCCAGCATTTT.